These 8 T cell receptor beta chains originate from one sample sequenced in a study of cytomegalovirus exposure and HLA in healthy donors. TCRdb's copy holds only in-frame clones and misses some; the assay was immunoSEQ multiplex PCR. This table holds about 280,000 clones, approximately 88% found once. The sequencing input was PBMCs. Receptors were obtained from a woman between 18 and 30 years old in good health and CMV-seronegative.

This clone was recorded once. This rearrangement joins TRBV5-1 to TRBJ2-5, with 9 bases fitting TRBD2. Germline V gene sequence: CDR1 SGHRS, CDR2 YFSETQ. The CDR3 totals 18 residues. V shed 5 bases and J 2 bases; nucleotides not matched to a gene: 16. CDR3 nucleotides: TGCGCCAGCAGGTTCACCGGGACTAGCCGCCCACAACAAGAGACCCAGTACTTC. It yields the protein CASRFTGTSRPQQETQYF.

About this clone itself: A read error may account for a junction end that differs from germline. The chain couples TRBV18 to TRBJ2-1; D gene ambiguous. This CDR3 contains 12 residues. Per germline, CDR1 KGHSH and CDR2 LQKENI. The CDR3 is CASSKLDFPTLF. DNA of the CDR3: TGTGCCAGCTCGAAGCTAGATTTTCCTACCCTCTTC.

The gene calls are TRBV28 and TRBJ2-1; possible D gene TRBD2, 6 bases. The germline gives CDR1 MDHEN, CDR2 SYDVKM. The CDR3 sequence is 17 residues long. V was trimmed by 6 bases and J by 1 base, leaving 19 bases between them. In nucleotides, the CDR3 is TGTGCCAGCAGCCAGCGCCCTCTAGGAGGGTCCTACAATGAGCAGTTCTTC. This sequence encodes CASSQRPLGGSYNEQFF. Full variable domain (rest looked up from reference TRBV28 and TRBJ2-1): DVKVTQSSRYLVKRTGEKVFLECVQDMDHENMFWYRQDPGLGLRLIYFSYDVKMKEKGDIPEGYSVSREKKERFSLILESASTNQTSMYLCASSQRPLGGSYNEQFFGPGTRLTVL.

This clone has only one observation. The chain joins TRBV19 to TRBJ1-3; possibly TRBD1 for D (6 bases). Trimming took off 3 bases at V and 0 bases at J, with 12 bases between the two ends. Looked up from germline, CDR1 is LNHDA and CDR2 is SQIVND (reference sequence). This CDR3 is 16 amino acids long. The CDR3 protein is CASSMAGDLSGNTIYF. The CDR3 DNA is TGTGCCAGTAGTATGGCAGGGGACCTCTCTGGAAACACCATATATTTT.

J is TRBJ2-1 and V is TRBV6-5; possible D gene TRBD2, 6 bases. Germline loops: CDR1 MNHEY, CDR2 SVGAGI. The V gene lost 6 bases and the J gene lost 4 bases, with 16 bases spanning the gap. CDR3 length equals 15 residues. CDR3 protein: CASRPSELLYNEQFF. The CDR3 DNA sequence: TGTGCCAGCAGGCCTAGCGAATTGCTTTACAATGAGCAGTTCTTC.

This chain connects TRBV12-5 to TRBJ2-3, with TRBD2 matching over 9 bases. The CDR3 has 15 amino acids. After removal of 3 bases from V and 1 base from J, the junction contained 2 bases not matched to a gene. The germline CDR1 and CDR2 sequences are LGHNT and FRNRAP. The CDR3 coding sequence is TGTGCTAGTGGTTTTGCGGGAGGGGGCACAGATACGCAGTATTTT. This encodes CASGFAGGGTDTQYF.

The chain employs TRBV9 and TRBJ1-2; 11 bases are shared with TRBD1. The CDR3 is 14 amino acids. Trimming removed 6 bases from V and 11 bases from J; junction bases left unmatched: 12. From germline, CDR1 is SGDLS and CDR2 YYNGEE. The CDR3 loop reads CASTVGQGGFGYTF. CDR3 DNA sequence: TGTGCCAGCACCGTGGGACAGGGGGGTTTCGGTTACACCTTC.

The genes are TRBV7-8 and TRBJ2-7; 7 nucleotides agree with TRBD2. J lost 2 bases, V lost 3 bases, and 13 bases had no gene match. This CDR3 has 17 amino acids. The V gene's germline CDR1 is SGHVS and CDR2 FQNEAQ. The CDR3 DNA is TGTGCCAGCAGCTTGGGGCGCTTAGCGGGCGCCCCCTACGAGCAGTACTTC. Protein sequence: CASSLGRLAGAPYEQYF. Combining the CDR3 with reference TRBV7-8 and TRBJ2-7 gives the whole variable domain GAGVSQSPRYKVAKRGQDVALRCDPISGHVSLFWYQQALGQGPEFLTYFQNEAQLDKSGLPSDRFFAERPEGSVSTLKIQRTQQEDSAVYLCASSLGRLAGAPYEQYFGPGTRLTVT.